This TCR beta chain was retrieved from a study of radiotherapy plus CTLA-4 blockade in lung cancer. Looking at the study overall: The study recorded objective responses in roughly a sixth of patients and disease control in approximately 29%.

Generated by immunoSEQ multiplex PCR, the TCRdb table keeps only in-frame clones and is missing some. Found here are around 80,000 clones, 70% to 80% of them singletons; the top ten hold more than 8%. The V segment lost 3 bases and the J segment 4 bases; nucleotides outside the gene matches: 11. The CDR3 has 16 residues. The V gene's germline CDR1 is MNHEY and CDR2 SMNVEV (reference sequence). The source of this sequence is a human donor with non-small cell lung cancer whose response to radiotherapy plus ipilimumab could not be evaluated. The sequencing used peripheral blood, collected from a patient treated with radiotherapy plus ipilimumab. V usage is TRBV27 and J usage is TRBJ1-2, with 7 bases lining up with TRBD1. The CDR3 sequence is CASSFSTGEAGYGYTF. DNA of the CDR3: TGTGCCAGCAGTTTTTCCACAGGGGAGGCTGGCTATGGCTACACCTTC.